These 27 T cell receptor delta chains originate from one sample sequenced in a study of gamma-delta T cells after stem cell transplantation. TCRdb reanalysed the RT-PCR reads with CATT. Here the sample spans 13,000 or so delta-chain clones, around 33% being singletons. Sequenced sample: gamma-delta T cells. All receptors derive from a human donor. It is not recorded whose cells these are; they may come from a transplant donor.

CDR3 region: CALGEPASRHPTGVGLIF. As DNA, the CDR3 is TGTGCTCTTGGGGAACCGGCTTCCCGACACCCGACTGGGGTAGGACTCATCTTT. The V call is TRDV1, the J call TRDJ1, with 7 bases matching TRDD3. With V trimmed by 1 base and J by 10 bases, 21 bases remained unmatched. Germline V gives CDR1 TSWWSYY, CDR2 QGS. This CDR3 has 18 amino acids.

The rearrangement joins TRDV1 to TRDJ1; 11 nucleotides align to TRDD3. The V gene end was trimmed by 2 bases and the J gene end by 1 base; junction bases not matched to a gene: 9. From germline, CDR1 is TSWWSYY and CDR2 QGS. The length of the CDR3 is 18 residues. As DNA, the CDR3 is TGTGCTCTTGGGGAATGCCTTCCTTGGGGGATACGCACCGATAAACTCATCTTT. Protein: CALGECLPWGIRTDKLIF.

This chain connects TRDV1 to TRDJ1, with TRDD3 matching 9 bases. CDR1 TSWWSYY and CDR2 QGS come from the germline V gene. This CDR3 spans 27 amino acids. V was pared by 2 bases and J by 0 bases, with 37 bases of the junction left unmatched. The CDR3 DNA is TGTGCTCTTGGGGAAAAGTTCCTACCCTACTGGGGGACCCGGAAAATACTTACCTTTCGAAACACCGATAAACTCATCTTT. It codes for CALGEKFLPYWGTRKILTFRNTDKLIF.

The V call is TRDV1, the J call TRDJ1, with 7 nucleotides matching TRDD3. Germline CDR1 TSWWSYY, CDR2 QGS. CDR3 length: 23 amino acids. V trimming: 0 bases; J trimming: 3 bases; junction bases outside the gene matches: 28. CDR3: CALGELSGPGLIPGDCISDKLIF. In DNA form, the CDR3 reads TGTGCTCTTGGGGAACTCAGTGGCCCGGGGCTGATACCGGGGGATTGCATTTCCGATAAACTCATCTTT.

This clone has just a few counts. This sequence joins TRDV1 and TRDJ1; D gene ambiguous. CDR3 length equals 14 residues. Per the germline V gene, CDR1 is TSWWSYY and CDR2 is QGS. Trimming left V 0 bases short and J 2 bases short, with 7 bases between. The CDR3 bases are TGTGCTCTTGGGGAACTACCCATTACCGATAAACTCATCTTT. It yields the protein CALGELPITDKLIF.

The V and J genes are TRDV1 and TRDJ1; D perhaps matches TRDD2 (6 bases). There are 21 residues in the CDR3. From germline, CDR1 is TSWWSYY and CDR2 QGS. Deletions cut 2 bases from V and 0 bases from J, with 28 bases between. The CDR3 loop is CALGESYEVWNPQINTDKLIF. CDR3 sequence (DNA): TGTGCTCTTGGGGAATCCTACGAAGTTTGGAACCCCCAAATAAACACCGATAAACTCATCTTT.

This clone was observed a handful of times. The chain combines TRDV3 with TRDJ1; 11 bases fit TRDD3. Losses at the gene ends were 3 bases for V and 2 bases for J; bases not matched to a gene: 17. The CDR3 spans 18 residues. Germline-derived CDR1 and CDR2 are TVYSNPD and GDNSRS (reference sequence). This chain's CDR3 is CALTFLLGDKNLTDKLIF. As DNA, the CDR3 is TGTGCCTTAACCTTCCTACTGGGGGATAAAAACTTAACCGATAAACTCATCTTT.

This clone is termed medium-sized. The sample holds other DNA sequences that translate to the same CDR3. This chain connects TRDV2 to TRDJ2, with TRDD3 matching 8 bases. With 1 base clipped from V and 4 bases from J, the junction kept 13 bases outside the gene matches. The CDR3 has 18 residues. CDR1 GEAIGNYY and CDR2 EKD come from the germline V gene. CDR3 residues: CACDTLLTGGTPTAQLFF. The CDR3 coding sequence is TGTGCCTGTGACACTCTCCTTACTGGGGGTACACCGACAGCACAACTCTTCTTT.

This clone rates as medium-sized. The V gene is TRDV2, the J gene TRDJ2, with 11 bases matching TRDD3. The CDR3 is 16 residues long. The germline CDR1 and CDR2 sequences are GEAIGNYY and EKD. V lost 3 bases and J lost 0; bases outside the gene matches: 2. This CDR3 is CACDLLGDTLTAQLFF. The CDR3 region has the DNA TGTGCCTGTGACCTACTGGGGGATACTTTGACAGCACAACTCTTCTTT.

The J gene is TRDJ1, the V gene TRDV3; D is possibly TRDD3 (6 bases). The germline V gene has CDR1 TVYSNPD and CDR2 GDNSRS (reference sequence). The V gene lost 3 bases and the J gene lost 0 bases, with 29 bases spanning the gap. The CDR3 length is 19 residues. The CDR3: CAFDSARGKAHLYTDKLIF. Here the CDR3 DNA reads TGTGCCTTCGATTCCGCCCGGGGGAAAGCTCATCTGTACACCGATAAACTCATCTTT.

V and J are TRDV1 and TRDJ1; TRDD2 matches 9 bases. The CDR3 contains 24 residues. Germline lookup yields CDR1 TSWWSYY and CDR2 QGS. J gave up 2 bases and V 0 bases, and 28 bases lay outside the gene matches. This chain's CDR3 is CALGELPSYFRVGGGISKTDKLIF. CDR3 sequence (DNA): TGTGCTCTTGGGGAACTGCCTTCCTACTTTCGGGTAGGGGGGGGGATTTCTAAGACCGATAAACTCATCTTT.

The chain combines TRDV3 with TRDJ1; maybe TRDD3 (6 bases). The CDR3 contains 16 residues. Germline V gene lookup returns CDR1 TVYSNPD and CDR2 GDNSRS (reference sequence). The V end was cut by 3 bases, the J end by 9 bases, with 29 bases between. CDR3 in DNA: TGTGCCTTCCACGCAACCGGGGGACCTCCAAACTCTCAACTCATCTTT. This encodes CAFHATGGPPNSQLIF.

The chain is built from TRDV1 and TRDJ1; TRDD3 matches 9 bases. CDR1 TSWWSYY and CDR2 QGS come from the germline V gene. The CDR3 has 17 residues. The V segment lost 2 bases and the J segment 5 bases; nucleotides outside the gene matches: 12. CDR3 DNA: TGTGCTCTTGGGGAAGACCCAGGGGATACGCCCGGAGATAAACTCATCTTT. Amino acid sequence: CALGEDPGDTPGDKLIF.

V and J are TRDV2 and TRDJ1; 8 nucleotides match TRDD3. Trimming cost V 3 bases and J 3 bases; bases outside gene matches: 17. Germline CDR1 reads GEAIGNYY; CDR2 reads EKD. This CDR3 spans 18 amino acids. The CDR3 is CACDPLQLGGYSPDKLIF. The CDR3 nucleotides read TGTGCCTGTGACCCACTACAACTGGGGGGATATTCACCCGATAAACTCATCTTT.

This chain uses TRDV2 with TRDJ3; D may be TRDD2 or TRDD3 (7 bases each). The CDR3 consists of 19 residues. Germline V gene sequence: CDR1 GEAIGNYY, CDR2 EKD. The V end lost 3 bases, the J end lost 0 bases, and 17 bases lay between the germline ends. The CDR3 nucleotides read TGTGCCTGTGACGCCTTCCTGGGGGTAAGCTCCTGGGACACCCGACAGATGTTTTTC. Translating gives CACDAFLGVSSWDTRQMFF.

This chain joins TRDV1 and TRDJ1; 7 bases line up with TRDD3. The CDR3 is made up of 24 amino acids. Germline V gene lookup returns CDR1 TSWWSYY and CDR2 QGS. The V segment lost 4 bases and the J segment 0 bases; nucleotides outside the gene matches: 32. CDR3 protein: CALGVPSPRLFYIMGERYTDKLIF. For the CDR3, the DNA is TGTGCTCTTGGGGTTCCGTCCCCGCGTCTATTCTATATTATGGGGGAGAGATACACCGATAAACTCATCTTT.

This clone has only a few counts. V usage is TRDV2 and J usage is TRDJ1; D may be TRDD2 (6 bases). V dropped 5 bases and J dropped 0 bases, with 30 bases sitting between them. This CDR3 spans 20 amino acids. The germline CDR1 and CDR2 sequences are GEAIGNYY and EKD. CDR3 region: CACAILSNEGILLHTDKLIF. The CDR3, as DNA: TGTGCCTGTGCCATCCTTTCCAATGAAGGGATCCTACTCCACACCGATAAACTCATCTTT.

CDR3 residues: CACDTETGGYAKWTDKLIF. Here the CDR3 DNA reads TGTGCCTGTGACACCGAAACTGGGGGATACGCGAAGTGGACCGATAAACTCATCTTT. This chain connects TRDV2 to TRDJ1; 13 nucleotides line up with TRDD3. Germline loops: CDR1 GEAIGNYY, CDR2 EKD. The CDR3 is 19 residues long. With V trimmed by 0 bases and J by 2 bases, 11 bases remained unmatched.

This clone was counted only a few times. The rearrangement joins TRDV1 to TRDJ2, with D tentatively TRDD3 (5 bases). Per the germline V gene, CDR1 is TSWWSYY and CDR2 is QGS. The CDR3 covers 19 residues. V lost 5 bases to trimming and J lost 0 bases, with 22 bases between them. The CDR3 nucleotides are TGTGCTCTTGGGATCTATTCTCTTTGGGGACCGGCTTTGACAGCACAACTCTTCTTT. It is translated as CALGIYSLWGPALTAQLFF.

This clone has more than one count but fewer than ten. The chain recombines TRDV1 with TRDJ1; 7 bases fit TRDD3. The CDR3 length is 21 residues. Looked up from germline, CDR1 is TSWWSYY and CDR2 is QGS. J lost 0 bases, V lost 4 bases, and 23 bases had no gene match. CDR3 in amino acids: CALGGFHGALGIPPDTDKLIF. CDR3 sequence (DNA): TGTGCTCTTGGGGGATTCCACGGTGCACTGGGGATCCCTCCTGACACCGATAAACTCATCTTT.

This clone has just a few counts. The V and J genes are TRDV1 and TRDJ1; 8 bases align to TRDD3. Germline V gene lookup returns CDR1 TSWWSYY and CDR2 QGS. The CDR3 spans 23 residues. V was clipped by 3 bases and J by 0 bases; unmatched bases: 27. Written as DNA, the CDR3 is TGTGCTCTTGGGGATAGTGGGGATACTAGTAGTGGTAATTGTCCCCTGAACACCGATAAACTCATCTTT. Encoded protein: CALGDSGDTSSGNCPLNTDKLIF.

This clone was counted between two and nine times. The same CDR3 is also encoded by other DNA sequences in this sample. V usage is TRDV1 and J usage is TRDJ2, with 9 bases that match TRDD3. Germline CDR1 TSWWSYY, CDR2 QGS. The V segment lost 2 bases and the J segment 0 bases; nucleotides outside the gene matches: 19. The length of the CDR3 is 22 residues. CDR3 loop: CALGEMDTSSNWGRTLTAQLFF. The CDR3 nucleotides read TGTGCTCTTGGGGAAATGGATACCTCCTCCAACTGGGGGAGAACTTTGACAGCACAACTCTTCTTT.

This clone was seen only a few times. This rearrangement joins TRDV2 to TRDJ3, with 10 bases that match TRDD3. CDR3 length equals 17 residues. Trimming at V came to 4 bases and at J to 6 bases, leaving 8 bases not matched to a gene. Looked up from germline, CDR1 is GEAIGNYY and CDR2 is EKD. CDR3 loop: CACDPVTGGSDTRQMFF. The CDR3 DNA sequence: TGTGCCTGTGATCCCGTTACTGGGGGATCGGACACCCGACAGATGTTTTTC.

V and J are TRAV29/DV5 and TRDJ1, with no clear D. CDR1 is NSMFDY and CDR2 is ISSIKDK in the germline V gene. V lost 0 bases and J lost 0, with 21 bases in between. The CDR3 is made up of 18 amino acids. The CDR3, as DNA: TGTGCAGCAAGCGCGCCATCTCTATCGGATCCGTACACCGATAAACTCATCTTT. Translated, it gives CAASAPSLSDPYTDKLIF.

The chain is built from TRDV3 and TRDJ3; tentatively, D is TRDD3 (5 bases). The V gene's germline CDR1 is TVYSNPD and CDR2 GDNSRS (reference sequence). This CDR3 has 19 residues. V lost 0 bases and J 1 base, leaving 19 bases between the germline ends. The CDR3 loop reads CAFSLYFGIRSWDTRQMFF. Written as DNA, the CDR3 is TGTGCCTTTAGCTTGTACTTTGGGATCCGTTCCTGGGACACCCGACAGATGTTTTTC. Full variable domain (outside the CDR3, taken from reference TRDV3 and TRDJ3): CDKVTQSSPDQTVASGSEVVLLCTYDTVYSNPDLFWYRIRPDYSFQFVFYGDNSRSEGADFTQGRFSVKHILTQKAFHLVISPVRTEDSATYYCAFSLYFGIRSWDTRQMFFGTGIKLFVEP.

J is TRDJ2 and V is TRDV1, with 12 nucleotides matching TRDD3. There are 17 residues in the CDR3. Looked up from germline, CDR1 is TSWWSYY and CDR2 is QGS. The V and J ends lost 9 bases and 6 bases, in that order; junction bases with no gene match: 14. CDR3 sequence: CALLNDWGILRAAQLFF. CDR3 in DNA: TGTGCTCTGTTAAATGACTGGGGGATACTTAGGGCAGCACAACTCTTCTTT.

The rearrangement uses TRDV1 and TRDJ3; 12 bases are a match to TRDD3. Germline trimming cut 5 bases from V and 0 bases from J; bases unmatched to any gene: 14. The germline gives CDR1 TSWWSYY, CDR2 QGS. CDR3 length: 22 amino acids. CDR3: CALGTQGDWGIQSSWDTRQMFF. For the CDR3, the DNA is TGTGCTCTTGGGACCCAGGGGGACTGGGGGATACAAAGCTCCTGGGACACCCGACAGATGTTTTTC.